The entry below describes one T cell receptor (beta chain). The sorted libraries were made from approximately 960,000 CD4+ or CD8+ T cells. The data were obtained in a study of neurological immune-mediated disorders. Synthesis of cDNA was carried out by template-switch 5'RACE. The reaction used 10-nucleotide random UMIs. Every sequencing run produced over 180 million TCR-beta sequences, and the sequences from any one run covered 15-18 subjects. Each CDR3 protein is one row after TCRdb ran MiXCR on the 5' RACE reads. There are about 18,000 distinct CDR3 sequences in the sample; around 13% occur only once, and 6% to 8.5% lies in the top ten. CDR1 and CDR2 (germline): DFQATT, SNEGSKA (reference sequence). The CDR3 sequence is 17 residues long. With V trimmed by 0 bases and J by 8 bases, 12 bases remained unmatched.

The V and J genes are TRBV20-1 and TRBJ2-1; TRBD1 matches 11 bases. Sequenced: CD4+ T cells from blood. The clonotype was recovered from a woman aged 60-75 years with HTLV-1-associated myelopathy (HAM/TSP). CDR3 sequence: CSARDRGKWTGGYEQFF. As DNA, the CDR3 is TGCAGTGCTAGAGATCGGGGGAAGTGGACAGGGGGCTATGAGCAGTTCTTC.